The sequence of this T cell receptor (beta chain) was determined in a study of cytomegalovirus exposure and HLA in healthy donors. Overall study findings and caveats: There were reportedly fewer N-insertions in an Asian-associated ancestry cluster than the approximately 640-donor mean, in a later analysis. A previous analysis found most TCR beta V segments productive roughly 90% or roughly 30% of the time. Despite most TCR sequences being rare, some public TCRs occurred in many donors.

60 Vbeta and 13 Jbeta primers were used in PCR. Data came from immunoSEQ multiplex PCR; TCRdb stores just in-frame clones and leaves some out. The sample gives around 37,000 clones, approximately 84% of which show up once; 2.7% is in the top ten. Comments on this clone: The antigen remains unidentified.

CDR1 is SGHRS, CDR2 YFSETQ, per germline. The CDR3 extends over 13 amino acids. The J segment lost 6 bases and the V segment lost 5 bases, leaving 6 bases of the junction unmatched. Sequenced material: PBMCs. The J gene is TRBJ2-7, the V gene TRBV5-1, with TRBD1 matching 9 bases. This receptor was obtained from a man aged 50 to 59 in good health and CMV-seronegative. Here the CDR3 reads CASRLTGGVEQYF. In DNA, the CDR3 is TGCGCCAGCAGATTGACAGGGGGGGTCGAGCAGTACTTC.